The present T cell receptor beta chain was sequenced within a study of lymphopenia after photon versus proton radiotherapy. Findings of the study overall: After lymphocyte nadir, photon-treated repertoires showed oligoclonal expansion, especially CD8+ Temra. Photon-treated patients lost naive T cells and TCR diversity; proton-treated stayed stable.

Clones were read by immunoSEQ multiplex PCR, and TCRdb kept only the in-frame ones, dropping some. Of 40,000 to 45,000 clones in the sample, around four fifths are singletons; the top ten hold over 20%. Worth noting for this clone: Its antigen remains unknown.

With 1 base clipped from V and 7 bases from J, the junction kept 7 bases outside the gene matches. In germline, CDR1 is SGHTA, CDR2 FQGNSA. This CDR3 has 17 amino acids. The origin of this receptor is a woman aged 70-85 years with pancreatic cancer. This material consisted of peripheral blood, taken from a patient treated with proton-based radiotherapy. The chain carries TRBV7-2 and TRBJ2-1, with TRBD2 matching 13 bases. The CDR3 region has the DNA TGTGCCAGCAGCTTAGGGCCGGGACTAGCGGGGCAAAATGAGCAGTTCTTC. Amino acids: CASSLGPGLAGQNEQFF. The whole variable domain, filled in from reference TRBV7-2 and TRBJ2-1, reads GAGVSQSPSNKVTEKGKDVELRCDPISGHTALYWYRQSLGQGLEFLIYFQGNSAPDKSGLPSDRFSAERTGGSVSTLTIQRTQQEDSAVYLCASSLGPGLAGQNEQFFGPGTRLTVL.